One sample yielded the 22 T cell receptor beta chains listed below, sequenced in a study of blood T cell repertoires in COVID-19. The method was immunoSEQ multiplex PCR; TCRdb's version includes in-frame clones alone and lacks a portion of them. The sample lists roughly 97,000 clones; around 84% were seen once. The sequenced sample was peripheral blood. These receptors were obtained from a man aged 55 to 70 with acute or convalescent COVID-19.

V usage is TRBV9 and J usage is TRBJ2-2; unclear D gene. Per the germline V gene, CDR1 is SGDLS and CDR2 is YYNGEE. Trimming took 3 bases from V and 4 from J, leaving 7 bases between them. The CDR3 sequence is 13 residues long. The CDR3 protein is CASSALITGELFF. The CDR3 DNA follows: TGTGCCAGCAGCGCCCTTATCACCGGGGAGCTGTTTTTT.

The chain recombines TRBV9 with TRBJ1-6; 8 bases fit TRBD1. Germline V CDR1 and CDR2: SGDLS, YYNGEE. The CDR3 consists of 15 residues. The V and J ends lost 0 bases and 10 bases, in that order; junction bases with no gene match: 6. As DNA, the CDR3 is TGTGCCAGCAGCGTAGCGGACAGGGCAATCTCACCCCTCCACTTT. It translates to CASSVADRAISPLHF.

The CDR3 region has the DNA TGTGCCAGCAGCTCAACCCGACAGGGACTCTCTGGGGCCAACGTCCTGACTTTC. Translated: CASSSTRQGLSGANVLTF. This sequence joins TRBV7-2 and TRBJ2-6, with TRBD1 as a possible D gene (7 bases). Per germline, CDR1 SGHTA and CDR2 FQGNSA. The ends were cut back, 4 bases at V and 0 bases at J, with 16 bases in the middle. The CDR3 is 18 amino acids.

The chain employs TRBV19 and TRBJ2-6, with D uncertain. CDR3 length: 14 residues. Germline-derived CDR1 and CDR2 are LNHDA and SQIVND (reference sequence). V was trimmed by 8 bases and J by 4 bases, leaving 12 bases between them. In nucleotides, the CDR3 is TGTGCCAGTCAATCCCCCCCCGGGGCCAACGTCCTGACTTTC. Translation gives CASQSPPGANVLTF.

This rearrangement joins TRBV29-1 to TRBJ2-1; D might be TRBD2 (5 bases). CDR1 is SQVTM and CDR2 is ANQGSEA in the germline V gene. Deletions cut 8 bases from V and 9 bases from J, with 14 bases between. This CDR3 contains 11 residues. The CDR3 loop reads CSSLGDGEQFF. CDR3 in DNA: TGCAGCTCTCTCGGGGATGGTGAGCAGTTCTTC.

The chain couples TRBV7-8 to TRBJ2-5; 12 bases match TRBD2. CDR3 size: 16 residues. V shed 5 bases, J shed 1 base, and the junction held 5 bases outside the gene matches. The germline gives CDR1 SGHVS, CDR2 FQNEAQ. CDR3 bases: TGTGCCAGCAGCCGCCGGACTAGCGGGACCCAAGAGACCCAGTACTTC. It codes for CASSRRTSGTQETQYF.

The chain has TRBV20-1 and TRBJ2-1, with D possibly being TRBD2 (5 bases). The V gene's germline CDR1 is DFQATT and CDR2 SNEGSKA (reference sequence). The CDR3 has 11 residues. The V end was cut by 5 bases, the J end by 6 bases, with 8 bases between. CDR3 in DNA: TGCAGTGCTTTACGGGGCAATGAGCAGTTCTTC. It is translated as CSALRGNEQFF.

J is TRBJ1-1 and V is TRBV19; 8 bases match TRBD1. Germline V gives CDR1 LNHDA, CDR2 SQIVND (reference sequence). This CDR3 spans 15 amino acids. V lost 2 bases and J lost 4; bases outside the gene matches: 6. This CDR3 reads CASSIQGARGTEAFF. CDR3 nucleotide sequence: TGTGCCAGTAGTATACAGGGGGCGCGGGGCACTGAAGCTTTCTTT. The full variable domain, its missing parts supplied by reference TRBV19 and TRBJ1-1, is DGGITQSPKYLFRKEGQNVTLSCEQNLNHDAMYWYRQDPGQGLRLIYYSQIVNDFQKGDIAEGYSVSREKKESFPLTVTSAQKNPTAFYLCASSIQGARGTEAFFGQGTRLTVV.

In the case of this clone: Relative to the germline gene, one junction end is altered; a read error may explain this. The rearrangement joins TRBV10-3 to TRBJ2-7, with 10 bases matching TRBD1. Germline assignment: CDR1 ENHRY and CDR2 SYGVKD. The CDR3 is 15 residues long. Written as DNA, the CDR3 is TGCGCGACCGGGACAGGGGCCCAAAAAACCTACGAGCAGTACTTC. It codes for CATGTGAQKTYEQYF.

CDR3 residues: CASSPDRDYGYTF. DNA for the CDR3: TGTGCCAGCTCTCCGGACAGGGACTATGGCTACACCTTC. This chain connects TRBV18 to TRBJ1-2; 8 bases fit TRBD1. Germline V gene sequence: CDR1 KGHSH, CDR2 LQKENI. Trimming took 6 bases from V and 3 from J; bases not matched to a gene: 3. The CDR3 is 13 amino acids.

This clone occurred a few times. The chain recombines TRBV5-8 with TRBJ1-1; the D gene is possibly TRBD1 (5 bases). Germline V gives CDR1 SGHTS, CDR2 YDEGEE. The CDR3 loop spans 13 amino acids. V dropped 1 base and J dropped 8 bases, with 12 bases sitting between them. The CDR3, as DNA: TGTGCCAGCAGCTTGCGTGACAGTCCCGAAGCTTTCTTT. Residues: CASSLRDSPEAFF.

The V call is TRBV10-3, the J call TRBJ1-5, with 8 bases fitting TRBD1. Trimming removed 7 bases from V and 6 bases from J; junction bases left unmatched: 5. The CDR3 spans 13 residues. Germline V lookup: CDR1 ENHRY, CDR2 SYGVKD. The CDR3 nucleotides are TGTGCCATCACTGAAGGACAGGGTCAGCCCCAGCATTTT. It encodes CAITEGQGQPQHF.

The chain links TRBV5-8 to TRBJ2-3; 11 bases are shared with TRBD2. After removal of 0 bases from V and 8 bases from J, the junction contained 8 bases not matched to a gene. Germline-derived CDR1 and CDR2 are SGHTS and YDEGEE. This CDR3 spans 16 amino acids. The CDR3 sequence: CASSLGLAGPSVTQYF. DNA for the CDR3: TGTGCCAGCAGCTTGGGACTAGCGGGGCCTTCCGTTACGCAGTATTTT.

The J gene is TRBJ1-6, the V gene TRBV10-3; TRBD1 aligns across 7 bases. CDR1 is ENHRY, CDR2 SYGVKD, per germline. Losses at the gene ends were 6 bases for V and 10 bases for J; bases not matched to a gene: 9. This CDR3 comprises 14 residues. The CDR3 DNA is TGTGCCATCAGCTCAGACAGGGACTTATCACCCCTCCACTTT. Protein product: CAISSDRDLSPLHF.

J is TRBJ2-1 and V is TRBV5-1; D gene ambiguous. CDR3 length: 16 residues. V lost 0 bases and J lost 2, with 12 bases in between. Germline CDR1 and CDR2: SGHRS and YFSETQ. CDR3 coding DNA: TGCGCCAGCAGCTTGGCCCCTTTAGTGGCCTACAATGAGCAGTTCTTC. Translating it yields CASSLAPLVAYNEQFF.

This chain joins TRBV15 and TRBJ2-3; 7 positions agree with TRBD2. Germline V gene data show CDR1 as LNHNV and CDR2 as YYDKDF (reference sequence). This CDR3 region has 17 residues. The V gene end was trimmed by 3 bases and the J gene end by 4 bases; junction bases not matched to a gene: 13. The CDR3 DNA sequence: TGTGCCACCAGCAGGGGGGGAGTTAGGGCGGGAGCAGATACGCAGTATTTT. Its protein is CATSRGGVRAGADTQYF.

This clone was counted once. The chain joins TRBV2 to TRBJ2-3; 9 bases agree with TRBD1. Germline lookup yields CDR1 SNHLY and CDR2 FYNNEI. With V trimmed by 5 bases and J by 1 base, 4 bases remained unmatched. The length of the CDR3 is 15 residues. The CDR3 nucleotides read TGTGCCAGCAGTTTGGACAGGGGAGGCACAGATACGCAGTATTTT. As protein: CASSLDRGGTDTQYF.

A single count supports this clone. The chain couples TRBV6-2 or TRBV6-3 to TRBJ2-2, with TRBD2 matching over 12 bases. Germline trimming cut 5 bases from V and 6 bases from J; bases unmatched to any gene: 13. CDR3 length equals 18 residues. CDR1 is MNHEY, CDR2 SVGEGT, per germline. CDR3 loop: CASSDPTSGSSFSGELFF. The DNA of the CDR3 is TGTGCCAGCAGTGACCCGACTAGCGGGAGTAGTTTCTCCGGGGAGCTGTTTTTT.

This chain links TRBV5-4 with TRBJ2-1; TRBD2 might be the D (5 bases). Germline V lookup: CDR1 SGHNT, CDR2 YYREEE (reference sequence). CDR3 length equals 16 residues. The V and J ends lost 3 bases and 6 bases respectively, with 19 bases between them. The chain's CDR3 is CASSYPMVLAGNEQFF. In nucleotides, the CDR3 is TGTGCCAGCAGCTACCCCATGGTCCTAGCAGGCAATGAGCAGTTCTTC.

In nucleotides, the CDR3 is TGTGCCAGTAGTAAAGCGGGAGCCCCCGGGGAGCTGTTTTTT. Its translation: CASSKAGAPGELFF. The genes are TRBV19 and TRBJ2-2; 8 bases map to TRBD2. Germline V gene sequence: CDR1 LNHDA, CDR2 SQIVND (reference sequence). The CDR3 length is 14 residues. With V trimmed by 4 bases and J by 6 bases, 4 bases remained unmatched. The full variable domain, with the rest looked up from reference TRBV19 and TRBJ2-2, is DGGITQSPKYLFRKEGQNVTLSCEQNLNHDAMYWYRQDPGQGLRLIYYSQIVNDFQKGDIAEGYSVSREKKESFPLTVTSAQKNPTAFYLCASSKAGAPGELFFGEGSRLTVL.

The chain carries TRBV14 and TRBJ1-1, with 8 bases that match TRBD1. The CDR3 length is 18 residues. CDR1 is SGHDN, CDR2 FVKESK, per germline. The J segment lost 2 bases and the V segment lost 6 bases, leaving 17 bases of the junction unmatched. The CDR3 region has the DNA TGTGCCAGCAGAAGCGGGACAGGAACCCTTAAAAGCAACACTGAAGCTTTCTTT. Encoded protein: CASRSGTGTLKSNTEAFF.

The V call is TRBV2, the J call TRBJ1-3; 8 positions match TRBD1. This CDR3 has 15 residues. With 7 bases clipped from V and 2 bases from J, the junction kept 7 bases outside the gene matches. The V gene's germline CDR1 is SNHLY and CDR2 FYNNEI. The CDR3 is CASKPQQGAGNTIYF. The DNA of the CDR3 is TGTGCCAGCAAACCACAACAGGGGGCTGGAAACACCATATATTTT.